These 25 T cell receptor beta chains were all obtained from the same sample, sequenced in a study of T cells in Graves' hyperthyroidism and ophthalmopathy. Amplification targeted TCR beta CDR3 regions from RNA transcripts. Primed by the HTBI set, a first-round RT-PCR was run on the TCR CDR3. TCRdb reanalysed the multiplex PCR reads using MiXCR and keeps one entry per CDR3 protein. The profile shows about 840,000 distinct CDR3 sequences, 35% to 45% of them singletons. The sample consisted of blood. The receptors were gathered from a man between 18 and 29 years old with Graves' hyperthyroidism.

This clonotype was seen ten or more times. In nucleotides, the CDR3 is TGTGCCAGCAGTGACAGGGGGCATGGCTACACCTTC. It specifies CASSDRGHGYTF. The chain carries TRBV2 and TRBJ1-2; 8 nucleotides match TRBD1. The ends lost 3 bases at V and 6 bases at J; junction bases unmatched: 0. Germline CDR1 is SNHLY and CDR2 is FYNNEI. CDR3 length: 12 amino acids. The full variable domain, completed using reference TRBV2 and TRBJ1-2, is EPEVTQTPSHQVTQMGQEVILRCVPISNHLYFYWYRQILGQKVEFLVSFYNNEISEKSEIFDDQFSVERPDGSNFTLKIRSTKLEDSAMYFCASSDRGHGYTFGSGTRLTVV.

The chain couples TRBV18 to TRBJ1-1, with 8 bases matching TRBD1. The length of the CDR3 is 15 residues. Germline V gene sequence: CDR1 KGHSH, CDR2 LQKENI. V was clipped by 1 base and J by 8 bases; unmatched bases: 9. CDR3 nucleotide sequence: TGTGCCAGCTCACCACGGGGACAGGAAGGGATCGAAGCTTTCTTT. It specifies CASSPRGQEGIEAFF. The full variable domain, completed using reference TRBV18 and TRBJ1-1, is NAGVMQNPRHLVRRRGQEARLRCSPMKGHSHVYWYRQLPEEGLKFMVYLQKENIIDESGMPKERFSAEFPKEGPSILRIQQVVRGDSAAYFCASSPRGQEGIEAFFGQGTRLTVV.

V usage is TRBV14 and J usage is TRBJ1-3, with no clear D. V lost 2 bases and J 4 bases, leaving 12 bases between the germline ends. Germline V CDR1 and CDR2: SGHDN, FVKESK. This CDR3 region has 15 residues. The CDR3 spells CASSQSRFSGNTIYF. The CDR3 bases are TGTGCCAGCAGCCAAAGTCGGTTCTCCGGAAACACCATATATTTT.

V and J are TRBV10-2 and TRBJ2-2; D is undetermined. With 4 bases removed from V and 7 bases from J, the gap between germline ends came to 10 bases. This CDR3 spans 13 amino acids. CDR1 WSHSY and CDR2 SAAADI come from the germline V gene. CDR3 bases: TGCGCCAGCAGTGCTGGGATGGGCGGGGAGCTGTTTTTT. This sequence encodes CASSAGMGGELFF.

In its sample, this clonotype was seen a few times. This chain connects TRBV7-2 to TRBJ2-7; 9 nucleotides align to TRBD1. V gave up 5 bases and J gave up 5 bases; unmatched junction bases: 4. CDR1 SGHTA and CDR2 FQGNSA come from the germline V gene. This CDR3 has 13 amino acids. CDR3 residues: CASSEDRGDEQYF. In DNA, the CDR3 is TGTGCCAGCAGCGAGGACAGGGGAGACGAGCAGTACTTC.

The table lists this clonotype with a few counts. The gene calls are TRBV7-9 and TRBJ2-7; 8 bases agree with TRBD1. Trimming cost V 4 bases and J 2 bases; bases outside gene matches: 7. Germline V CDR1 and CDR2: SEHNR, FQNEAQ (reference sequence). This CDR3 has 15 residues. The CDR3 loop reads CASSSTGDLTYEQYF. Written as DNA, the CDR3 is TGTGCCAGCAGCTCGACAGGGGACCTTACCTACGAGCAGTACTTC.

The chain couples TRBV12-3 or TRBV12-4 to TRBJ2-7; TRBD1 aligns across 7 bases. This CDR3 contains 13 residues. Germline trimming cut 8 bases from V and 1 base from J; bases unmatched to any gene: 5. In nucleotides, the CDR3 is TGTGCCAGCGGAGACAGGGCGTCCTACGAGCAGTACTTC. The encoded protein is CASGDRASYEQYF.

A few counts support this clonotype. The V and J genes are TRBV7-2 and TRBJ1-4; 10 nucleotides agree with TRBD1. J was trimmed by 3 bases and V by 8 bases; bases with no gene match: 6. Germline V gene sequence: CDR1 SGHTA, CDR2 FQGNSA. The CDR3 is made up of 15 amino acids. The CDR3 DNA reads TGTGCCAGCCAAGGACAGGGGGGCCCTAATGAAAAACTGTTTTTT. It encodes CASQGQGGPNEKLFF.

The chain couples TRBV10-3 to TRBJ1-1; D unresolved. This CDR3 comprises 13 residues. Germline V gene data show CDR1 as ENHRY and CDR2 as SYGVKD. V gave up 10 bases and J gave up 0 bases, with 12 bases separating them. The CDR3 region is CASCETLNTEAFF. CDR3 nucleotide sequence: TGTGCCAGCTGCGAGACCTTGAACACTGAAGCTTTCTTT.

This chain connects TRBV10-3 to TRBJ2-3; weak D call: TRBD2 (5 bases). CDR1 and CDR2 from the germline V gene are ENHRY and SYGVKD. The CDR3 consists of 12 residues. V was cut by 10 bases and J by 2 bases, with 10 bases left in between. The CDR3 reads CATGLNTDTQYF. The CDR3 DNA is TGTGCCACCGGACTGAACACAGATACGCAGTATTTT.

This clonotype was counted only a few times. The J gene is TRBJ1-3, the V gene TRBV9; D perhaps matches TRBD1 (5 bases). V was cut by 3 bases and J by 0 bases, with 10 bases left in between. The germline CDR1 and CDR2 sequences are SGDLS and YYNGEE. This CDR3 has 15 amino acids. This CDR3 is CASSGTGLSGNTIYF. In nucleotides, the CDR3 is TGTGCCAGCAGCGGCACAGGACTCTCTGGAAACACCATATATTTT. Variable domain in full (rest from reference TRBV9 and TRBJ1-3): DSGVTQTPKHLITATGQRVTLRCSPRSGDLSVYWYQQSLDQGLQFLIQYYNGEERAKGNILERFSAQQFPDLHSELNLSSLELGDSALYFCASSGTGLSGNTIYFGEGSWLTVV.

This clonotype appeared many times. The V call is TRBV19, the J call TRBJ1-4; D not certain. Germline V lookup: CDR1 LNHDA, CDR2 SQIVND (reference sequence). This CDR3 is built from 14 residues. Trimming left V 3 bases short and J 8 bases short, with 13 bases between. The CDR3 bases are TGTGCCAGTAGTATTCGGAGGGATGGAGAAAAACTGTTTTTT. The encoded protein is CASSIRRDGEKLFF.

The chain has TRBV7-3 and TRBJ2-2; D gene ambiguous. Trimming pared 5 bases from V and 5 bases from J, leaving 9 bases between. The length of the CDR3 is 13 residues. Germline-derived CDR1 and CDR2 are SGHTA and FQGTGA. The CDR3 nucleotides are TGTGCCAGCAGCCACGACTTGACCGGGGAGCTGTTTTTT. It encodes CASSHDLTGELFF.

In its sample, this clonotype was seen a few times. V gene TRBV9 combines with J gene TRBJ1-1; TRBD1 matches at 10 bases. CDR1 and CDR2 from the germline V gene are SGDLS and YYNGEE. Trimming at V came to 3 bases and at J to 1 base, leaving 9 bases not matched to a gene. This CDR3 has 17 residues. The CDR3 sequence: CASSERQGASPNTEAFF. As DNA, the CDR3 is TGTGCCAGCAGCGAGAGACAGGGGGCATCCCCGAACACTGAAGCTTTCTTT.

The chain recombines TRBV2 with TRBJ1-2; 9 bases are shared with TRBD1. The ends lost 10 bases at V and 12 bases at J; junction bases unmatched: 12. The V gene's germline CDR1 is SNHLY and CDR2 FYNNEI. The CDR3 has 12 residues. This chain's CDR3 is CATRPGQGIDTF. In nucleotides, the CDR3 is TGTGCCACCCGCCCGGGACAGGGCATCGACACCTTC.

This chain joins TRBV7-2 and TRBJ1-1; no definite D call. This CDR3 has 12 residues. From germline, CDR1 is SGHTA and CDR2 FQGNSA. The V end was cut by 5 bases, the J end by 8 bases, with 12 bases between. The CDR3 DNA is TGTGCCAGCAGCGGTAGAGCCTGGGAAGCTTTCTTT. It encodes CASSGRAWEAFF.

This clonotype was seen ten or more times. One junction end disagrees with the germline gene, perhaps due to a read error. CDR3 in DNA: TGTGCCAGCAGTCTAGGGGGCGCGAATCAGCCCCAGCATTTT. As protein: CASSLGGANQPQHF. The chain combines TRBV5-1 with TRBJ1-5; 7 bases fit TRBD1. Germline loops: CDR1 SGHRS, CDR2 YFSETQ. The CDR3 length is 14 residues.

The CDR3 DNA reads TGTGCCAGCAGTCCCGAAGCCGGGGAGCTGTTTTTT. The encoded protein is CASSPEAGELFF. The genes are TRBV12-3 or TRBV12-4 and TRBJ2-2, with D uncertain. The CDR3 contains 12 residues. Deletions cut 5 bases from V and 6 bases from J, with 7 bases between.

The table lists this clonotype with a few counts. V and J are TRBV6-5 and TRBJ1-1; D not certain. Germline-derived CDR1 and CDR2 are MNHEY and SVGAGI. This CDR3 has 14 amino acids. Trimming shortened V by 6 bases and J by 1 base, and 12 bases separated the two germline ends. The CDR3 DNA reads as TGTGCCAGCAGCACCTCAAGACAGAACACTGAAGCTTTCTTT. It yields the protein CASSTSRQNTEAFF.

The chain uses TRBV2 and TRBJ1-2; D gene uncertain. The germline V gene has CDR1 SNHLY and CDR2 FYNNEI. The CDR3 spans 12 residues. Deletions cut 3 bases from V and 9 bases from J, with 11 bases between. The CDR3 nucleotides read TGTGCCAGCAGTGAGGATAGCGGGAGCTACACCTTC. As protein: CASSEDSGSYTF.

The rearrangement joins TRBV2 to TRBJ2-7, with 9 bases lining up with TRBD2. The germline V gene has CDR1 SNHLY and CDR2 FYNNEI. Germline trimming cut 4 bases from V and 2 bases from J; bases unmatched to any gene: 3. CDR3 length: 14 amino acids. The CDR3 region has the DNA TGTGCCAGCAGTGGGGCGGGAGGGCCCTACGAGCAGTACTTC. It encodes CASSGAGGPYEQYF.

There are many counts of this clonotype. V usage is TRBV24-1 and J usage is TRBJ2-5; the D gene could be TRBD1 or TRBD2 (5 bases each). CDR1 and CDR2 (germline): KGHDR, SFDVKD. CDR3 length equals 14 residues. Trimming took 4 bases from V and 5 from J, leaving 13 bases between them. CDR3 sequence reads: CATSDRTGTETQYF. CDR3 bases: TGTGCCACCAGTGACAGGACTGGGACCGAGACCCAGTACTTC.

Many counts were recorded for this clonotype. This chain joins TRBV5-1 and TRBJ1-5; D ambiguous. Germline V gene lookup returns CDR1 SGHRS and CDR2 YFSETQ. The CDR3 is 16 amino acids. Trimming pared 4 bases from V and 3 bases from J, leaving 17 bases between. The CDR3 nucleotides read TGCGCCAGCAGCGGCACTCCGGAGGGCCCCAATCAGCCCCAGCATTTT. It encodes CASSGTPEGPNQPQHF.

On this clonotype itself: Its ends do not fully match the called genes, so a read error is possible. V and J are TRBV14 and TRBJ1-3; D call uncertain. The length of the CDR3 is 16 residues. Germline values: CDR1 SGHDN, CDR2 FVKESK. The CDR3 DNA reads as TGTGCCGGCAGCCGTCGGAGGAGGTCGCCTGGAAACACCATATATTTT. This encodes CAGSRRRRSPGNTIYF.

The rearrangement links TRBV6-1 to TRBJ1-1; unclear D gene. There are 13 residues in the CDR3. Germline V lookup: CDR1 MNHNS, CDR2 SASEGT. Deletions cut 6 bases from V and 5 bases from J, with 13 bases between. The CDR3 DNA sequence: TGTGCCAGCAGCCGGTCGTCGGTAACTGAAGCTTTCTTT. Protein product: CASSRSSVTEAFF.